The sequence of this TCR beta chain was determined in a study of blood T cell repertoires in COVID-19. Libraries were prepared by immunoSEQ multiplex PCR; TCRdb keeps only in-frame clonotypes and omits some of them. The profile shows 350,000 or so clones, more than 70% of them singletons. This clone was recorded a few times. CDR1 is SGHAT, CDR2 FQNNGV, per germline. The CDR3 runs 14 residues. V was shortened by 5 bases and J by 3 bases, with 13 bases between the two germline ends. The chain uses TRBV11-2 and TRBJ1-2, with a tentative D call TRBD1 (5 bases). Sequencing was performed on peripheral blood. This TCR was recovered from a woman aged 55-75 years with COVID-19, enrolled during active disease. The CDR3 DNA is TGTGCCAGCAGCGGGGCCATTGACTACTATGGCTACACCTTC. Residues: CASSGAIDYYGYTF.